Listed below are T cell receptor beta chains from one sample, sequenced in a study of CD8 T cells in Susac syndrome. Each CDR3 protein is one row after TCRdb ran MiXCR on the immunoSEQ multiplex PCR reads. The repertoire consists of about 150,000 distinct CDR3 sequences, with approximately 95% occurring once and the leading ten covering more than 0.065%. The sample consisted of CD4+ T cells from PBMCs. These receptors all stem from a human donor in good health. CDR3s leave out the opening cysteine and the closing phenylalanine or tryptophan.

J,V,CDR3
TRBJ1-1,TRBV12-3/TRBV12-4,ASSFNTEAF
TRBJ1-1,TRBV7-6,ASSFRKGTEAF
TRBJ2-7,TRBV30,AWNPSLSSYEQY
TRBJ2-4,TRBV2,ASSANRAKNIQY
TRBJ1-2,TRBV20-1,SARDRDRGYGYT
TRBJ2-1,TRBV7-6,ASSGAGEQF
TRBJ1-1,TRBV7-9,ASSIRATNTEAF
TRBJ1-3,TRBV27,ASSSGTGVGNTIY
TRBJ2-2,TRBV7-2,ASSFLRGGELF
TRBJ2-3,TRBV5-1,ASSSSSGGTDTQY
TRBJ1-2,TRBV2,ASSEGADYGYT
TRBJ1-4,TRBV30,AWRRFNEKLF
TRBJ2-1,TRBV28,ASSLRAGEGSEQF
TRBJ1-5,TRBV27,ASSLIGGRKYSNQPQH
TRBJ2-7,TRBV29-1,SGTDRVGYEQY
TRBJ2-1,TRBV20-1,SARAHGRAGNEQF
TRBJ1-5,TRBV10-2,ATQTGRGNQPQH
TRBJ1-1,TRBV30,AWMKDRGDF
TRBJ1-5,TRBV30,AWSVSRHAMMPQH
TRBJ2-7,TRBV3-1,ASSHVRASGSSEQY
TRBJ2-5,TRBV28,ASSGEQETQY
TRBJ1-3,TRBV6-6,ASSYGGPTGNTIY
TRBJ2-5,TRBV5-6,ASSFGGEQTQY
TRBJ1-1,TRBV12-3/TRBV12-4,ASSLRAGTNTEAF
TRBJ2-7,TRBV29-1,SVSLAGEYEQY
TRBJ2-7,TRBV29-1,SVELQGEQY
TRBJ1-1,TRBV5-1,ASTPWGGTEAF
TRBJ2-1,TRBV12-3/TRBV12-4,ASGHRGFLAGGQQNEQF